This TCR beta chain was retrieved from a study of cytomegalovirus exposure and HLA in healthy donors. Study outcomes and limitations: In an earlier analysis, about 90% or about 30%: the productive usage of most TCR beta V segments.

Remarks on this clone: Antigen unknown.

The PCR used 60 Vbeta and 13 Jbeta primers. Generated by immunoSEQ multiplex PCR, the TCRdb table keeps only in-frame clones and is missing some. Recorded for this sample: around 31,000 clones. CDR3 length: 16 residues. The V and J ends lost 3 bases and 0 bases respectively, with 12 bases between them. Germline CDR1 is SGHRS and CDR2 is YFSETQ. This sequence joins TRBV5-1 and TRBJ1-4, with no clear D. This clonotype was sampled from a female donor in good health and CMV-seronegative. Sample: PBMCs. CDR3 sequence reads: CASSSGVLATNEKLFF. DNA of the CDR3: TGCGCCAGCAGCTCCGGGGTGCTAGCAACTAATGAAAAACTGTTTTTT.